These T cell receptor beta chains were read from a single sample in a study of T cell responses to AZD1222 COVID-19 vaccine. Libraries were prepared by immunoSEQ multiplex PCR; TCRdb keeps only in-frame clonotypes and omits some of them. Among 90,000 to 120,000 clones listed, 90% to 95% were seen once. Source: peripheral blood, taken on day 0 of AZD1222 vaccination. These receptors were collected from an adult in good health. Each CDR3 is given with its conserved first and last residue. A D gene is named only where the DNA matches it firmly. Not all rows give a size; the values are once, few, many and, for expanded clones, a class.

J	V	size	D	CDR3	DNA
TRBJ1-2	TRBV6-5	many	.	CASSFSGSYGYTF	TGTGCCAGCAGTTTTTCGGGGTCCTATGGCTACACCTTC
TRBJ2-2	TRBV30	.	.	CAWSAGPNTGELFF	TGTGCCTGGAGTGCGGGACCGAACACCGGGGAGCTGTTTTTT
TRBJ1-5	TRBV5-1	.	TRBD1	CASSLGQGTQPQHF	TGCGCCAGCAGCTTGGGACAGGGTACCCAGCCCCAGCATTTT
TRBJ2-1	TRBV7-6	.	TRBD2	CASSPAFSGGRRNEQFF	TGTGCCAGCAGCCCCGCGTTTAGCGGGGGACGAAGGAATGAGCAGTTCTTC
TRBJ2-7	TRBV11-2	.	.	CASSLGSYEQYF	TGTGCCAGCAGCTTAGGGTCCTACGAGCAGTACTTC
TRBJ1-1	TRBV9	few	.	CASSQGVGSEAFF	TGTGCCAGCAGCCAAGGAGTGGGTTCGGAAGCTTTCTTT
TRBJ1-5	TRBV19	.	.	CASSISGWDNQPQHF	TGTGCCAGTAGTATATCAGGGTGGGACAATCAGCCCCAGCATTTT
TRBJ2-7	TRBV19	.	TRBD1	CASSIGSGGQPTYEQYF	TGTGCCAGTAGTATAGGGTCAGGGGGTCAACCTACCTACGAGCAGTACTTC
TRBJ2-7	TRBV10-2	.	TRBD2	CASNLAGGLYYEQYF	TGCGCCAGCAACTTAGCGGGGGGTCTTTACTACGAGCAGTACTTC
TRBJ2-1	TRBV4-2	.	TRBD2	CASSVSGDHNEQFF	TGTGCCAGCAGCGTCAGCGGGGATCACAATGAGCAGTTCTTC
TRBJ1-2	TRBV25-1	few	.	CASSGSVANYGYTF	TGTGCCAGCAGCGGGTCAGTCGCTAACTATGGCTACACCTTC
TRBJ1-6	TRBV21-1	.	.	CASSRTFPFLASYNSPLHF	TGTGCCAGCAGCAGGACATTCCCTTTTTTGGCATCCTATAATTCACCCCTCCACTTT
TRBJ2-1	TRBV9	.	TRBD2	CASSFNRLAGGLNEQFF	TGTGCCAGCAGCTTCAACCGGTTAGCGGGGGGGCTCAATGAGCAGTTCTTC
TRBJ1-5	TRBV19	.	.	CASSTHISNQPQHF	TGTGCCAGTAGTACCCATATTAGCAATCAGCCCCAGCATTTT
TRBJ2-7	TRBV10-3	.	.	CAISESGREQYF	TGTGCCATCAGTGAGTCAGGACGAGAGCAGTACTTC
TRBJ2-2	TRBV3-1/TRBV3-2	.	.	CASSPPRGELFF	TGTGCCAGCAGTCCTCCCAGAGGGGAGCTGTTTTTT
TRBJ2-3	TRBV7-8	.	TRBD2	CASSSTGRFSGVTSSTDTQYF	TGTGCCAGCAGCTCCACAGGCAGATTTAGCGGGGTGACGTCTAGCACAGATACGCAGTATTTT
TRBJ1-2	TRBV13	.	TRBD1	CASSLGRAGGYYGYTF	TGTGCCAGCAGCTTAGGCCGGGCAGGGGGTTACTATGGCTACACCTTC
TRBJ1-1	TRBV3-1/TRBV3-2	.	.	CASSLTGHEAFF	TGTGCCAGCAGCCTAACCGGGCACGAAGCTTTCTTT
TRBJ1-6	TRBV10-3	.	.	CAISAEAAYNSPLHF	TGTGCCATCAGTGCGGAGGCGGCCTATAATTCACCCCTCCACTTT
TRBJ2-1	TRBV19	.	.	CASRDYNEQFF	TGTGCCAGTAGAGACTACAATGAGCAGTTCTTC
TRBJ2-7	TRBV6-1	.	.	CASSEGVQAHSYEQYF	TGTGCCAGCAGTGAGGGGGTCCAAGCCCACTCCTACGAGCAGTACTTC
TRBJ1-2	TRBV7-2	.	.	CASSLALEGGTYGYTF	TGTGCCAGCAGCTTAGCATTAGAAGGGGGTACCTATGGCTACACCTTC
TRBJ2-7	TRBV6-2/TRBV6-3	.	TRBD1	CASSYTRGQYYEQYF	TGTGCCAGCAGTTATACCAGGGGGCAGTACTACGAGCAGTACTTC